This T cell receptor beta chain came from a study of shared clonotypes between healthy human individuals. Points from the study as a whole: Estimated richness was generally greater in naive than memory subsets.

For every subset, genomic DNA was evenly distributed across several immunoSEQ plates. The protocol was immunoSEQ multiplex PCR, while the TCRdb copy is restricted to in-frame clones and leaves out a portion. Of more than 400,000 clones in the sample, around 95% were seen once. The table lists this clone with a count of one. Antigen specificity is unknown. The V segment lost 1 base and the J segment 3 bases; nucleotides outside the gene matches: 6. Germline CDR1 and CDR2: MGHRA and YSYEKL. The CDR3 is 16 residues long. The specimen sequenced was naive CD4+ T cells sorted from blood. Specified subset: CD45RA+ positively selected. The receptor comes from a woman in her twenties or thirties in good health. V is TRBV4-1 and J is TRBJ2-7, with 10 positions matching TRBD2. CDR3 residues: CASSQASGLASYEQYF. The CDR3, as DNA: TGCGCCAGCAGCCAAGCATCGGGACTAGCGAGCTACGAGCAGTACTTC.